This T cell receptor (beta chain) was retrieved from a study of control samples from healthy donors and cancer patients. V was cut by 5 bases and J by 8 bases, with 12 bases left in between. Germline V CDR1 and CDR2: SEHNR, FQNEAQ (reference sequence). The CDR3 has 12 amino acids. Measured with immunoSEQ multiplex PCR; TCRdb has only the in-frame clones, and not every one. The sample holds about 61,000 clones, around 91% seen once. This chain uses TRBV7-9 with TRBJ1-2; D call uncertain. The clonotype comes from a man between 60 and 75 years old with colorectal cancer. Sequenced sample: PBMCs. The CDR3 loop reads CASSIPGAGYTF. In DNA form, the CDR3 reads TGTGCCAGCAGCATCCCCGGCGCGGGCTACACCTTC.